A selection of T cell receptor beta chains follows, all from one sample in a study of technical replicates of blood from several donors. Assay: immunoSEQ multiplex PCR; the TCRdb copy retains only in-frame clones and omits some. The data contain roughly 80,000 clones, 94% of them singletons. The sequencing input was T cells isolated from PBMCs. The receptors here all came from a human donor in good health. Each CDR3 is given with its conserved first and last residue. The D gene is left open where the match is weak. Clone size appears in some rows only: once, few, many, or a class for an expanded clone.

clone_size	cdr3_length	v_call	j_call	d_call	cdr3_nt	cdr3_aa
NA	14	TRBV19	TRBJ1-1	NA	TGTGCCAGTAGTGTTGGTACGGTGAACACTGAAGCTTTCTTT	CASSVGTVNTEAFF
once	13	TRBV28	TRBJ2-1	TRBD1	TGTGCCAGCAGACACCAGGGGGCTAGAGAGCAGTTCTTC	CASRHQGAREQFF
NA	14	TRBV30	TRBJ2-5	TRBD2	TGTGCCTGGTCCGGGACTAGCAGTGGGGAGACCCAGTACTTC	CAWSGTSSGETQYF
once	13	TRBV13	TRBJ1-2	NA	TGTGCCAGCAACAGGGATGCTGGTGATGGCTACACCTTC	CASNRDAGDGYTF
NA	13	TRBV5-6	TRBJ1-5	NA	TGTGCCAGCAGCCGACAGGGCAATCAGCCCCAGCATTTT	CASSRQGNQPQHF
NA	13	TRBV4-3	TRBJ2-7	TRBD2	TGCGCCAGCAATGGCGGAGCGGGGGACGAGCAGTACTTC	CASNGGAGDEQYF
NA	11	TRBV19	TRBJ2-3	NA	TGTGCCAGTAGTATACAAGATACGCAGTATTTT	CASSIQDTQYF
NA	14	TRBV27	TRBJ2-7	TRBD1	TGTGCCAGCAGCCACCGGGACAGTATGGGCGAGCAGTACTTC	CASSHRDSMGEQYF
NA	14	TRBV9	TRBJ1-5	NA	TGTGCCAGCAGCGGCAACAGGGCAAATCAGCCCCAGCATTTT	CASSGNRANQPQHF
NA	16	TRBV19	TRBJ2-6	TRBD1	TGTGCCAGTAGTGGGACAGGGGGCGCTGGGGCCAACGTCCTGACTTTC	CASSGTGGAGANVLTF
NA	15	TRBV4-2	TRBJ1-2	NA	TGTGCCAGCAGCCAAGAATTTTTAGATTCGGGAGGCTACACCTTC	CASSQEFLDSGGYTF
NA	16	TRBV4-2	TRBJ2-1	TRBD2	TGTGCCAGCAGCCGAAGACTAGCGGGGTCCTACAATGAGCAGTTCTTC	CASSRRLAGSYNEQFF
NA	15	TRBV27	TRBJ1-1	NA	TGTGCCAGCAGTTTATTCTCGGTTTTAAGAGTTGAAGCTTTCTTT	CASSLFSVLRVEAFF
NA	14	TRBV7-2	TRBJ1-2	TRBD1	TGTGCCAGCAGCCCGGACAGGGGGCACTATGGCTACACCTTC	CASSPDRGHYGYTF
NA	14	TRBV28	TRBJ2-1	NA	TGTGCCAGCAACACCTTTCAGGTAGACAATGAGCAGTTCTTC	CASNTFQVDNEQFF
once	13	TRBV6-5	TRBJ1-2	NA	TGTGCCAGCAGTTATGGAGCTAACTATGGCTACACCTTC	CASSYGANYGYTF
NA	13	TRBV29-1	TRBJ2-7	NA	TGCAGCGTTGCCCCTATGAGCTCCTACGAGCAGTACTTC	CSVAPMSSYEQYF
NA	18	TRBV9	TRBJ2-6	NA	TGTGCCAGCAGCGATGGCGGGACGCCGAGCTCTGGGGCCAACGTCCTGACTTTC	CASSDGGTPSSGANVLTF
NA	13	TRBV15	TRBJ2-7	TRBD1	TGTGCCACCAGCACTCGGGGACAGGGCGAGCAGTACTTC	CATSTRGQGEQYF
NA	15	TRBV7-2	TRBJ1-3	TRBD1	TGTGCCAGCAGCTTGACAGGGGACTCTGGAAACACCATATATTTT	CASSLTGDSGNTIYF
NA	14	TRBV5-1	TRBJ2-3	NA	TGCGCCAGCAGCTTCCGGTCTAGCACAGATACGCAGTATTTT	CASSFRSSTDTQYF
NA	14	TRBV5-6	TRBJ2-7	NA	TGTGCCAGCAGCTTTGAAAGGAGAGGCTACGAGCAGTACTTC	CASSFERRGYEQYF
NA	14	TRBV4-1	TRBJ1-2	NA	TGCGCCAGCAGCCAGAATTCAGCTAACTATGGCTACACCTTC	CASSQNSANYGYTF
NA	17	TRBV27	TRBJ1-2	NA	TGTGCCAGCAGATCCTATAACGATGACAGAACTTCCTATGGCTACACCTTC	CASRSYNDDRTSYGYTF
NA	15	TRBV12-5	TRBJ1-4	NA	TGTGCTAGTGGTTTGAGCAGGGATAAACATGAAAAACTGTTTTTT	CASGLSRDKHEKLFF
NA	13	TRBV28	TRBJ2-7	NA	TGTGCCAGCAGGAAGCCCGCCTCCTACGAGCAGTACTTC	CASRKPASYEQYF
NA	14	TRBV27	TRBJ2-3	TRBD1	TGTGCCAGCAGCCCGGGACAGAGCACAGATACGCAGTATTTT	CASSPGQSTDTQYF
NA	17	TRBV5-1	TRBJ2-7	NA	TGCGCCAGCAGCCCCGAAACGAAGACAGCCTTTGGACACGAGCAGTACTTC	CASSPETKTAFGHEQYF
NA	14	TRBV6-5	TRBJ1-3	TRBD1	TGTGCCAGCAGACAGGGGGGATCTGGAAACACCATATATTTT	CASRQGGSGNTIYF